Listed here are 17 T cell receptor beta chains from one sample, sequenced in a study of T cell changes during pregnancy in multiple sclerosis. Profiling relied on immunoSEQ multiplex PCR, and the TCRdb table lists in-frame clones only, not all of them. The repertoire has around 30,000 clones, approximately 94% of them found once; the top ten carry roughly 0.4%. The specimen comprised CD4+ T cells from peripheral blood mononuclear cells, sampled in the second trimester of pregnancy. These TCRs come from a female donor with multiple sclerosis, enrolled in a pregnancy study.

V gene TRBV7-9 combines with J gene TRBJ2-1; unclear D gene. Trimming took off 4 bases at V and 0 bases at J, with 10 bases between the two ends. Germline V lookup: CDR1 SEHNR, CDR2 FQNEAQ (reference sequence). The CDR3 totals 15 residues. In DNA form, the CDR3 reads TGTGCCAGCAGCTCACTGATTCCCTCCTACAATGAGCAGTTCTTC. It translates to CASSSLIPSYNEQFF.

The chain recombines TRBV20-1 with TRBJ2-1; D is unresolved. Germline lookup yields CDR1 DFQATT and CDR2 SNEGSKA (reference sequence). This CDR3 is built from 11 residues. Trimming left V 1 base short and J 13 bases short, with 11 bases between. Written as DNA, the CDR3 is TGCAGTGCTAGAGGAGCCTCTCCACAGTTCTTC. Translated, it gives CSARGASPQFF.

The chain is built from TRBV5-1 and TRBJ2-3; 12 nucleotides align to TRBD2. CDR3 length: 19 amino acids. Germline assignment: CDR1 SGHRS and CDR2 YFSETQ. Trimming cost V 4 bases and J 3 bases; bases outside gene matches: 15. The CDR3 region is CASSHTGTSGLRGTDTQYF. CDR3 sequence (DNA): TGCGCCAGCAGCCACACCGGGACTAGCGGGCTAAGGGGTACAGATACGCAGTATTTT.

The chain employs TRBV7-6 and TRBJ2-7; 15 bases map to TRBD2. Germline V gene sequence: CDR1 SGHVS, CDR2 FNYEAQ. The length of the CDR3 is 17 residues. After removal of 5 bases from V and 2 bases from J, the junction contained 7 bases not matched to a gene. This chain's CDR3 is CASSTGTSGRITYEQYF. The CDR3 DNA sequence: TGTGCCAGCAGCACAGGGACTAGCGGGAGGATTACCTACGAGCAGTACTTC.

V usage is TRBV20-1 and J usage is TRBJ1-2, with no clear D. Germline CDR1 DFQATT, CDR2 SNEGSKA (reference sequence). The CDR3 runs to 11 residues. The V end lost 6 bases, the J end lost 5 bases, and 10 bases lay between the germline ends. The CDR3 region has the DNA TGCAGTGCCTCCCGGGGATATGGCTACACCTTC. This translates into CSASRGYGYTF.

This chain joins TRBV28 and TRBJ1-2; tentatively, D is TRBD1 (5 bases). The germline CDR1 and CDR2 sequences are MDHEN and SYDVKM. V was trimmed by 6 bases and J by 8 bases, leaving 16 bases between them. The length of the CDR3 is 13 residues. The CDR3: CASSALRDFGYTF. As DNA, the CDR3 is TGTGCCAGCAGCGCGCTCCGGGACTTCGGCTACACCTTC.

This sequence joins TRBV28 and TRBJ2-4; a possible D gene is TRBD2 (6 bases). Trimming removed 7 bases from V and 2 bases from J, with 15 bases in between. The germline V gene has CDR1 MDHEN and CDR2 SYDVKM. The CDR3 runs 15 residues. As DNA, the CDR3 is TGTGCCAGCACCCCTGGGGGGTGGTCCAAAAACATTCAGTACTTC. Its protein is CASTPGGWSKNIQYF.

The CDR3 DNA reads TGTGCCAGCAGGGCAGACACCGGGGAGCTGTTTTTT. It encodes CASRADTGELFF. The chain carries TRBV28 and TRBJ2-2; unclear D gene. Germline CDR1 MDHEN, CDR2 SYDVKM. V was cut by 6 bases and J by 3 bases, with 5 bases left in between. This CDR3 spans 12 amino acids.

The chain carries TRBV6-9 and TRBJ1-2, with D unresolved. This CDR3 has 15 residues. V dropped 2 bases and J dropped 9 bases, with 19 bases sitting between them. From germline, CDR1 is MNHGY and CDR2 SVAAGI. CDR3 coding DNA: TGTGCCAGCAGTTATCTCTGCGACTGCGACCCGCGCTACACCTTC. It translates to CASSYLCDCDPRYTF.

The rearrangement joins TRBV4-2 to TRBJ1-2; D is perhaps TRBD1 (5 bases). Trimming removed 4 bases at V and 4 bases at J, with 13 bases between. The length of the CDR3 is 14 residues. Germline loops: CDR1 LGHNA, CDR2 YNFKEQ. CDR3 residues: CASSLDRDSYGYTF. The CDR3 DNA follows: TGTGCCAGCAGCCTCGACCGTGACAGCTATGGCTACACCTTC.

The CDR3 DNA reads TGTGCCAGCAGCCGTGCCCGACTGCTCACAGATACGCAGTATTTT. Protein: CASSRARLLTDTQYF. The genes are TRBV5-8 and TRBJ2-3; no clear D gene. V gave up 4 bases and J gave up 2 bases, with 14 bases separating them. Germline V gene sequence: CDR1 SGHTS, CDR2 YDEGEE. CDR3 length: 15 amino acids. The full variable domain, completed using reference TRBV5-8 and TRBJ2-3, is EAGVTQSPTHLIKTRGQQATLRCSPISGHTSVYWYQQALGLGLQFLLWYDEGEERNRGNFPPRFSGRQFPNYSSELNVNALELEDSALYLCASSRARLLTDTQYFGPGTRLTVL.

This sequence joins TRBV13 and TRBJ2-7; D perhaps matches TRBD1 (7 bases). Germline V lookup: CDR1 PRHDT, CDR2 FYEKMQ (reference sequence). Trimming took off 6 bases at V and 3 bases at J, with 18 bases between the two ends. The CDR3 has 15 amino acids. In DNA form, the CDR3 reads TGTGCCAGCAGGCCAAGGGGGCAGGGGGGCTACGAGCAGTACTTC. Residues: CASRPRGQGGYEQYF.

The chain has TRBV11-2 and TRBJ2-3; the D gene is possibly TRBD2 (6 bases). Germline V gives CDR1 SGHAT, CDR2 FQNNGV. V was cut by 6 bases and J by 4 bases, with 11 bases left in between. This CDR3 is 13 amino acids long. CDR3 loop: CASRRGLADTQYF. CDR3 DNA sequence: TGTGCCAGCAGGAGGGGACTTGCAGATACGCAGTATTTT. Looking up the rest from reference TRBV11-2 and TRBJ2-3 gives the full variable domain: EAGVAQSPRYKIIEKRQSVAFWCNPISGHATLYWYQQILGQGPKLLIQFQNNGVVDDSQLPKDRFSAERLKGVDSTLKIQPAKLEDSAVYLCASRRGLADTQYFGPGTRLTVL.

The gene calls are TRBV19 and TRBJ1-1; 9 nucleotides agree with TRBD1. Germline V lookup: CDR1 LNHDA, CDR2 SQIVND (reference sequence). Trimming cost V 9 bases and J 4 bases; bases outside gene matches: 3. The CDR3 contains 12 residues. CDR3 loop: CASWDRVTEAFF. The CDR3 region has the DNA TGTGCCAGCTGGGACAGGGTCACTGAAGCTTTCTTT.

The V and J genes are TRBV5-1 and TRBJ2-1; 11 bases line up with TRBD1. Trimming cost V 3 bases and J 4 bases; bases outside gene matches: 6. Per germline, CDR1 SGHRS and CDR2 YFSETQ. This CDR3 is 16 amino acids long. Here the CDR3 reads CASSWDGQGAYNEQFF. CDR3 nucleotide sequence: TGCGCCAGCAGCTGGGATGGACAGGGGGCTTACAATGAGCAGTTCTTC.

The gene calls are TRBV11-2 and TRBJ2-2; unclear D gene. V lost 2 bases, J lost 5 bases, and 6 bases lay in between. Looked up from germline, CDR1 is SGHAT and CDR2 is FQNNGV. This CDR3 spans 13 amino acids. CDR3 DNA sequence: TGTGCCAGCAGCTTATACTTTACCGGGGAGCTGTTTTTT. The encoded protein is CASSLYFTGELFF.

The rearrangement joins TRBV5-1 to TRBJ2-1; tentative D call: TRBD2 (6 bases). Trimming shortened V by 4 bases and J by 0 bases, and 14 bases separated the two germline ends. The CDR3 covers 16 residues. Germline CDR1 is SGHRS and CDR2 is YFSETQ. In DNA form, the CDR3 reads TGCGCCAGCAGCAGGGGACTTCAAAGCTCCTACAATGAGCAGTTCTTC. Amino acids: CASSRGLQSSYNEQFF.